This TCR beta chain was profiled in a study of human T cells and chemical hapten exposure. For the study at large: Among samples, TCR yields varied mainly because of small differences in pooled library volume.

MiXCR was run by TCRdb on the RACE reads, yielding one entry per CDR3 protein. The data contain just over 350,000 distinct CDR3 sequences, over 6% of them singletons. This clonotype was found a few times. The CDR3 extends over 10 amino acids. Germline lookup yields CDR1 MGHDK and CDR2 SYGVNS. V was shortened by 8 bases and J by 6 bases, with 7 bases between the two germline ends. Stated time point: patch test 2, 6 weeks after DPC sensitization. Treatment denoted: therapeutic diphenylcyclopropenone sensitization with weekly scalp DPC. The chain is built from TRBV25-1 and TRBJ1-2, with D maybe TRBD1 (5 bases). The starting material was whole blood, obtained in connection with sensitization to the hapten diphenylcyclopropenone (DPC). This TCR came from a woman aged 18-29 years with alopecia areata. Some clones in this sample may be carry-over from other donors' samples. The chain's CDR3 is CASATDGYTF. Written as DNA, the CDR3 is TGTGCCAGCGCGACAGATGGCTACACCTTC.